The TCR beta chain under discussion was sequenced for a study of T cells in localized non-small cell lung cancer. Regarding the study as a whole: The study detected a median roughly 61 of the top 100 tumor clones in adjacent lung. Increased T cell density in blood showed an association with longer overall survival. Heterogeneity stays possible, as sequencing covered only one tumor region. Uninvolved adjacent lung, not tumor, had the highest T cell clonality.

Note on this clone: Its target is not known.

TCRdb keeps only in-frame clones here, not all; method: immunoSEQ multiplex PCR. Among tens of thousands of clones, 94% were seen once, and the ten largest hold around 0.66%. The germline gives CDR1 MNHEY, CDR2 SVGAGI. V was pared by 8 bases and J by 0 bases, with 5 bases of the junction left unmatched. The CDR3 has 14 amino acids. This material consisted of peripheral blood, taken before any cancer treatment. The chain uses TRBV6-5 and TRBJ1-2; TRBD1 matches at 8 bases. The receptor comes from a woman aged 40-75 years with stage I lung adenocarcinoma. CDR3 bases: TGTGCCAGCGGTTGGACAGGGTCTAACTATGGCTACACCTTC. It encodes CASGWTGSNYGYTF.